This record covers a single T cell receptor beta chain. Sequenced by immunoSEQ multiplex PCR; TCRdb stores in-frame clones only, minus some. The top ten hold 0.25% of the sample, which has tens of thousands of clones, about 94% seen once. The record originates from a study of technical replicates of blood from several donors. The V and J ends lost 4 bases and 5 bases, in that order; junction bases with no gene match: 9. This CDR3 region has 16 residues. Germline V gene lookup returns CDR1 SGHRS and CDR2 YFSETQ. The V call is TRBV5-1, the J call TRBJ2-5; the match to TRBD2 covers 12 bases. This TCR derives from a human donor in good health. The sample taken for sequencing was T cells isolated from PBMCs. DNA of the CDR3: TGCGCCAGCAGCCAGGGACTAGCGGGCGCAGGCGAGACCCAGTACTTC. Residues: CASSQGLAGAGETQYF.